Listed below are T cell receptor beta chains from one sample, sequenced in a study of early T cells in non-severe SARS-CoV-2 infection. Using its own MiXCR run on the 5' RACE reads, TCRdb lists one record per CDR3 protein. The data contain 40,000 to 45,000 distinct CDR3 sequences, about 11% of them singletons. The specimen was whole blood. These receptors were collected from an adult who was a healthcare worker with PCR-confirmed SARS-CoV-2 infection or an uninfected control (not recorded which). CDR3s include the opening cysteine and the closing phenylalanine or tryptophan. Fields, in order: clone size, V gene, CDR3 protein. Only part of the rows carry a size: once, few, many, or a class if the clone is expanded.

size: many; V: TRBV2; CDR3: CASSEALWTGGEKDEKLFF
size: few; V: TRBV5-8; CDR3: CASSSWRQETQYF
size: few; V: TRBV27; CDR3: CASSALRTFPNTGELFF
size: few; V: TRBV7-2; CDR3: CASSARTGIGQPQHF
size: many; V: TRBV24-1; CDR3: CATNGYGRGQNTGELFF
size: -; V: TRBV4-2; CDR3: CASSQDRGNTEAFF
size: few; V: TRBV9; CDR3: CASSDLAGSYNEQFF
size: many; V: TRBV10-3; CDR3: CAIRGTAKTRLQYF
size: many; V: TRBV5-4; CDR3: CASSLSGLTYEQYF
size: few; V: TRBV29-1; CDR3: CSVEDWQNNEQFF
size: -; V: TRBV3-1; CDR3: CASSRDRGSPLHF
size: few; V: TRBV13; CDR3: CASSSTVSDTQYF
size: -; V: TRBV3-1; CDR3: CASSQRASSSYNEQFF
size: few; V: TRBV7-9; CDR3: CASSLPGTGRSHEQYF
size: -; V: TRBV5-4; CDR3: CASTRGLAEQETQYF
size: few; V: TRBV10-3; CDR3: CAISKQGGDYGYTF
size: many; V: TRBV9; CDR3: CASSVQDGNSYNSPLHF
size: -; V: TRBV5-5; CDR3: CASSPRGENSPLHF
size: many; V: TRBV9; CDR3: CASSVGNGVSYEQYF
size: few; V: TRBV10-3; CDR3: CAIKGPEGEKLFF
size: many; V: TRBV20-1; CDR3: CSGSEGLNEKLFF
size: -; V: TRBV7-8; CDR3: CASSSLGGGGAGALFF